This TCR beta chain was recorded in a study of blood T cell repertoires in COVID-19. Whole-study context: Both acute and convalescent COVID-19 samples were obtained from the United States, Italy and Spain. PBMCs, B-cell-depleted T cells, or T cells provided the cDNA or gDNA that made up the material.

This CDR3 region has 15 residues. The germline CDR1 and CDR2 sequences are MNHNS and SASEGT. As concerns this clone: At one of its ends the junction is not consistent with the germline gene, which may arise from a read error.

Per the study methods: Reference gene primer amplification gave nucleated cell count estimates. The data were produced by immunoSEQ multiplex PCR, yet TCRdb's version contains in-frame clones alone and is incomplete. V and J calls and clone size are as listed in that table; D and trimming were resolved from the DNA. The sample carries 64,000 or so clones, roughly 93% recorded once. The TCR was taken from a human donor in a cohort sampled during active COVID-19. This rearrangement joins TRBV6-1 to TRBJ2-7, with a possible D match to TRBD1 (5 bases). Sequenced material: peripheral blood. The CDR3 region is CASSEGDSSYYEQYF. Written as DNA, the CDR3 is TGTGCCAGCAGCGAAGGTGACAGCTCCTACTACGAGCAGTACTTC.